These T cell receptor beta chains were read from a single sample in a study of T cells in Graves' hyperthyroidism and ophthalmopathy. From the multiplex PCR reads, TCRdb called clonotypes with MiXCR, one entry per CDR3 protein. The sample shows about 600,000 distinct CDR3 sequences, around 15% of them seen only once. The source material was blood. The receptors stem from a woman aged 40 to 50 with Graves' ophthalmopathy. The CDR3 runs from the conserved cysteine through the conserved F or W. The D gene is left open where the match is weak. Size tells how often a clone was seen (once, few, many) or the class of an expanded clone, and some rows leave it out.

CDR3,DNA,V,J,size,D
CASSTDRGGNTIYF,TGTGCCAGCAGCACAGACAGGGGTGGAAACACCATATATTTT,TRBV9,TRBJ1-3,.,TRBD1
CASTGQGVYGYTF,TGTGCCAGCACTGGACAGGGTGTTTATGGCTACACCTTC,TRBV6-1,TRBJ1-2,.,TRBD1
CASRGSDSHNEQFF,TGCGCCAGCAGGGGTTCGGACAGTCACAATGAGCAGTTCTTC,TRBV5-1,TRBJ2-1,.,.
CSVEGTITEAFF,TGCAGCGTTGAGGGTACGATCACTGAAGCTTTCTTT,TRBV29-1,TRBJ1-1,many,.
CASIRRGLNTEAFF,TGTGCCAGCATCCGAAGAGGTTTGAACACTGAAGCTTTCTTT,TRBV6-1,TRBJ1-1,many,.
CASSLPRGNYGYTF,TGTGCCAGCAGCCTCCCCCGGGGAAACTATGGCTACACCTTC,TRBV7-9,TRBJ1-2,few,.
CSVDLGTSGDNEQFF,TGCAGCGTTGACTTAGGGACTAGCGGGGACAATGAGCAGTTCTTC,TRBV29-1,TRBJ2-1,few,TRBD2
CASSRTGGEGQETQYF,TGTGCCAGTAGTAGGACAGGGGGCGAGGGTCAAGAGACCCAGTACTTC,TRBV19,TRBJ2-5,many,TRBD1
CSARLRTGEQFF,TGCAGTGCTAGACTCCGGACCGGTGAGCAGTTCTTC,TRBV20-1,TRBJ2-1,many,.
CASSFHRDRGRSPLHF,TGTGCCAGCAGTTTTCACCGGGACAGGGGGCGATCACCCCTCCACTTT,TRBV28,TRBJ1-6,.,TRBD1
CATSGTGDPAGELFF,TGTGCCACCAGTGGTACAGGGGATCCCGCCGGGGAGCTGTTTTTT,TRBV24-1,TRBJ2-2,.,TRBD1
CASSAGMYQETQYF,TGTGCCAGCAGTGCAGGGATGTACCAAGAGACCCAGTACTTC,TRBV6-1,TRBJ2-5,few,.
CASSVEAGIGGYTF,TGTGCCAGCAGTGTTGAAGCAGGGATCGGTGGCTACACCTTC,TRBV2,TRBJ1-2,few,.
CASSLEPGQGYEQFF,TGCGCCAGCAGCTTGGAACCGGGACAGGGCTATGAGCAGTTCTTC,TRBV5-1,TRBJ2-1,.,TRBD1
CASSPEGANTEAFF,TGTGCCAGCAGTCCCGAGGGGGCTAACACTGAAGCTTTCTTT,TRBV6-1,TRBJ1-1,many,TRBD1
CASRTGLAGAHTDTQYF,TGTGCCAGTCGGACAGGACTAGCGGGAGCACACACAGATACGCAGTATTTT,TRBV11-3,TRBJ2-3,.,TRBD2
CSAPIPRLAESYNEQFF,TGCAGTGCCCCCATTCCCCGGCTAGCGGAGTCCTACAATGAGCAGTTCTTC,TRBV20-1,TRBJ2-1,.,TRBD2
CASSQPLRGNTEAFF,TGCGCCAGCAGCCAACCACTCAGAGGGAACACTGAAGCTTTCTTT,TRBV4-1,TRBJ1-1,.,.
CASSFGGYTDTQYF,TGTGCCAGCAGTTTCGGGGGGTACACAGATACGCAGTATTTT,TRBV12-3/TRBV12-4,TRBJ2-3,many,TRBD2
CSGSGGAGYTEAFF,TGCAGCGGCTCGGGGGGCGCGGGGTATACTGAAGCTTTCTTT,TRBV29-1,TRBJ1-1,few,.
CASSLQEHAEQYF,TGTGCCAGCAGTTTACAGGAACACGCCGAGCAGTACTTC,TRBV12-3/TRBV12-4,TRBJ2-7,few,.
CASSGGQGGQPQHF,TGTGCCAGCAGTGGCGGACAGGGAGGACAGCCCCAGCATTTT,TRBV28,TRBJ1-5,many,TRBD1
CASSPADEGEQFF,TGCGCCAGCAGCCCGGCCGACGAGGGGGAGCAGTTCTTC,TRBV4-1,TRBJ2-1,.,.
CASSPSLDTEAFF,TGTGCCAGCTCACCATCCCTGGACACTGAAGCTTTCTTT,TRBV18,TRBJ1-1,many,.
CASSEFGSLAKNIQYF,TGTGCCAGCAGTGAGTTTGGCAGCTTGGCCAAAAACATTCAGTACTTC,TRBV6-1,TRBJ2-4,few,.
CASLGGAGYEQYF,TGTGCCAGCCTCGGAGGGGCGGGTTACGAGCAGTACTTC,TRBV12-3/TRBV12-4,TRBJ2-7,.,.
CASQTGGNTGELFF,TGTGCCAGCCAGACAGGGGGGAACACCGGGGAGCTGTTTTTT,TRBV11-2,TRBJ2-2,.,TRBD1
CASSQWDEQFF,TGTGCCAGCAGCCAGTGGGATGAGCAGTTCTTC,TRBV3-1,TRBJ2-1,many,.
CASSSYSSNQPQHF,TGTGCCAGTAGTTCTTATTCTAGCAATCAGCCCCAGCATTTT,TRBV19,TRBJ1-5,.,.
CATSDPVGTQYF,TGTGCCACCAGTGACCCCGTAGGGACGCAGTATTTT,TRBV24-1,TRBJ2-3,.,.
CASSQRGTGRTYEQYF,TGTGCCAGCAGCCAACGCGGGACAGGGAGGACCTACGAGCAGTACTTC,TRBV3-1,TRBJ2-7,.,TRBD1